This T cell receptor beta chain was recovered during a study of pediatric ulcerative colitis. The CDR3 totals 15 residues. Germline V CDR1 and CDR2: ENHRY, SYGVKD. V shed 6 bases and J shed 6 bases, with 18 bases lying between them. The assay was immunoSEQ multiplex PCR, and TCRdb's table has in-frame clones only and misses some. The table shows about 60,000 clones, with about 87% occurring only once. The TCR originated in a boy aged 5-17 years who was a control in a study of pediatric ulcerative colitis. Specimen: blood. The chain combines TRBV10-3 with TRBJ2-1, with no clear D. The CDR3 is CAIRQRPGDPNEQFF. The CDR3 coding sequence is TGTGCCATCAGGCAACGTCCCGGAGACCCCAATGAGCAGTTCTTC.